Each of the 31 T cell receptor beta chains below was sequenced from the same sample in a study of control samples from healthy donors and cancer patients. Sequencing used immunoSEQ multiplex PCR; TCRdb keeps in-frame clones, though not all of them. The sample contains roughly 70,000 clones, about 94% of which appear only once. The sequenced sample consisted of blood. The receptors were gathered from a woman aged 25 to 39 in good health.

The CDR3 reads CASSFGTQGFSNTEAFF. The CDR3 DNA is TGTGCCAGCAGCTTTGGAACACAGGGATTCTCGAACACTGAAGCTTTCTTT. The chain recombines TRBV5-5 with TRBJ1-1, with D possibly TRBD1 on 6 matching bases. Trimming removed 2 bases from V and 1 base from J, with 18 bases in between. The CDR3 is made up of 17 amino acids. Germline values: CDR1 SGHKS, CDR2 YYEKEE (reference sequence).

This clone was counted a single time. The chain employs TRBV5-4 and TRBJ1-3; 8 bases fit TRBD1. Germline V lookup: CDR1 SGHNT, CDR2 YYREEE (reference sequence). The CDR3 consists of 17 residues. Losses at the gene ends were 4 bases for V and 2 bases for J; bases not matched to a gene: 11. Here the CDR3 DNA reads TGTGCCAGCAGCGGGGGGGCAGGGGGCTTAGCTGGAAACACCATATATTTT. Its protein product is CASSGGAGGLAGNTIYF. Looking up the rest from reference TRBV5-4 and TRBJ1-3 gives the full variable domain: ETGVTQSPTHLIKTRGQQVTLRCSSQSGHNTVSWYQQALGQGPQFIFQYYREEENGRGNFPPRFSGLQFPNYSSELNVNALELDDSALYLCASSGGAGGLAGNTIYFGEGSWLTVV.

The rearrangement links TRBV5-1 to TRBJ2-1, with 8 bases that match TRBD2. In germline, CDR1 is SGHRS, CDR2 YFSETQ. This CDR3 has 15 amino acids. Trimming removed 0 bases from V and 4 bases from J; junction bases left unmatched: 3. The CDR3 here is CASSLGASGYNEQFF. Here the CDR3 DNA reads TGCGCCAGCAGCTTGGGTGCTAGCGGGTACAATGAGCAGTTCTTC. Looking up the rest from reference TRBV5-1 and TRBJ2-1 gives the full variable domain: KAGVTQTPRYLIKTRGQQVTLSCSPISGHRSVSWYQQTPGQGLQFLFEYFSETQRNKGNFPGRFSGRQFSNSRSEMNVSTLELGDSALYLCASSLGASGYNEQFFGPGTRLTVL.

V usage is TRBV2 and J usage is TRBJ1-1; unclear D gene. Germline CDR1 and CDR2: SNHLY and FYNNEI. Trimming cost V 5 bases and J 1 base, with 17 bases left between them. The CDR3 sequence is 16 residues long. The CDR3 reads CASSYQSTLKNTEAFF. CDR3 nucleotide sequence: TGTGCCAGCAGTTACCAATCGACACTCAAGAACACTGAAGCTTTCTTT.

The chain couples TRBV3-1 (or the pseudogene TRBV3-2) to TRBJ2-1; 8 bases fit TRBD2. Trimming at V came to 2 bases and at J to 7 bases, leaving 7 bases not matched to a gene. The germline V gene has CDR1 LGHDT and CDR2 YNNKEL (reference sequence). This CDR3 has 15 amino acids. CDR3 nucleotides: TGTGCCAGCAGCCAATATCGGGGGGGCTTAAATGAGCAGTTCTTC. It is translated as CASSQYRGGLNEQFF.

The chain employs TRBV7-9 and TRBJ1-6, with D possibly being TRBD1 (5 bases). Germline V gives CDR1 SEHNR, CDR2 FQNEAQ (reference sequence). The germline V and J ends were trimmed by 1 base and 10 bases, with 17 bases remaining between them. CDR3 length: 16 residues. As DNA, the CDR3 is TGTGCCAGCAGCTTAGGATGGGGGGTAGGTGGGTCACCCCTCCACTTT. This translates into CASSLGWGVGGSPLHF.

This clone has only one observation. The chain recombines TRBV7-3 with TRBJ2-2; 7 nucleotides align to TRBD2. There are 15 residues in the CDR3. From germline, CDR1 is SGHTA and CDR2 FQGTGA. J lost 1 base, V lost 3 bases, and 2 bases had no gene match. In DNA form, the CDR3 reads TGTGCCAGCAGCTTGGGCGGGGGGAACACCGGGGAGCTGTTTTTT. This encodes CASSLGGGNTGELFF.

This chain joins TRBV4-1 and TRBJ2-7; D is unresolved. The CDR3 runs 13 residues. The V gene lost 4 bases and the J gene lost 1 base, with 8 bases spanning the gap. The germline gives CDR1 MGHRA, CDR2 YSYEKL. The CDR3 sequence: CASSLTISYEQYF. CDR3 sequence (DNA): TGCGCCAGCAGCCTTACTATTTCCTACGAGCAGTACTTC.

The gene calls are TRBV11-3 and TRBJ1-1; D remains unclear. The CDR3 sequence is 13 residues long. Trimming pared 0 bases from V and 6 bases from J, leaving 8 bases between. Germline V gene lookup returns CDR1 SGHNT and CDR2 YENEEA. CDR3 coding DNA: TGTGCCAGCAGCTTAGAGGCGGGCTCTGAAGCTTTCTTT. Its translation is CASSLEAGSEAFF.

J is TRBJ2-5 and V is TRBV11-3; no clear D gene. Germline V gene data show CDR1 as SGHNT and CDR2 as YENEEA. The CDR3 is 13 residues long. The V end was cut by 2 bases, the J end by 5 bases, with 9 bases between. CDR3 sequence (DNA): TGTGCCAGCAGCTTACGTGATTTGGAGACCCAGTACTTC. Amino acids: CASSLRDLETQYF.

This chain connects TRBV2 to TRBJ2-6; D remains unclear. V was clipped by 6 bases and J by 0 bases, with 6 bases between them. CDR1 and CDR2 from the germline V gene are SNHLY and FYNNEI. CDR3 length equals 14 residues. The CDR3 here is CASSWGSGANVLTF. As DNA, the CDR3 is TGTGCCAGCAGCTGGGGCTCTGGGGCCAACGTCCTGACTTTC.

About this clone: At one end, the junction sequence differs from germline, possibly due to a read error. This chain links TRBV7-7 with TRBJ2-2, with TRBD2 matching 7 bases. Germline V gene sequence: CDR1 SSHAT, CDR2 FNYEAQ (reference sequence). The CDR3 spans 18 residues. CDR3 nucleotide sequence: TGTGCTAGCAGCCCCGGCGGGTCAGCGGGGTATAACACCGGGGAGCTGTTTTTT. Amino acid sequence: CASSPGGSAGYNTGELFF.

This clone showed up just a few times. V and J are TRBV7-2 and TRBJ2-4, with TRBD2 matching over 10 bases. The V and J ends lost 4 bases and 10 bases, in that order; junction bases with no gene match: 10. Per germline, CDR1 SGHTA and CDR2 FQGNSA. The CDR3 extends over 15 amino acids. The CDR3 region is CASSSKAGGLRIQYF. In nucleotides, the CDR3 is TGTGCCAGCAGCTCAAAAGCGGGGGGGCTCCGTATTCAGTACTTC.

This chain joins TRBV18 and TRBJ1-5, with D possibly matching TRBD1 (6 bases). Trimming took 4 bases from V and 4 from J, leaving 20 bases between them. Per germline, CDR1 KGHSH and CDR2 LQKENI. This CDR3 is 17 amino acids long. CDR3 bases: TGTGCCAGCTCACAAGACATTTGGGACGACAGGAATCAGCCCCAGCATTTT. It is translated as CASSQDIWDDRNQPQHF.

CDR3 nucleotides: TGTGCCAGCAGTCAGACTACGACCTACAATGAGCAGTTCTTC. Translating it yields CASSQTTTYNEQFF. The V gene is TRBV2, the J gene TRBJ2-1; maybe TRBD2 (5 bases). Between the trimmed V and J ends, which lost 5 bases and 2 bases, there was a span of 10 bases. The length of the CDR3 is 14 residues. Per germline, CDR1 SNHLY and CDR2 FYNNEI.

The rearrangement uses TRBV6-5 and TRBJ2-7; 7 nucleotides line up with TRBD2. From germline, CDR1 is MNHEY and CDR2 SVGAGI. Trimming cost V 7 bases and J 7 bases; bases outside gene matches: 16. The CDR3 sequence is 15 residues long. The CDR3 here is CASKPWGGVSEEQYV. The CDR3 DNA reads as TGTGCCAGCAAACCATGGGGAGGGGTGTCTGAAGAGCAGTACGTC.

CDR3 region: CASSLKQETQYF. The CDR3 nucleotides read TGTGCCAGCAGCTTAAAGCAAGAGACCCAGTACTTC. The chain combines TRBV7-8 with TRBJ2-5; D is ambiguous. The CDR3 consists of 12 residues. V dropped 2 bases and J dropped 2 bases, with 3 bases sitting between them. CDR1 is SGHVS and CDR2 is FQNEAQ in the germline V gene.

The V gene is TRBV2, the J gene TRBJ1-4; TRBD1 agrees at 10 bases. The CDR3 spans 15 residues. V lost 10 bases and J lost 8; bases outside the gene matches: 13. Per the germline V gene, CDR1 is SNHLY and CDR2 is FYNNEI. The chain's CDR3 is CATVPGQGSREKLFF. The CDR3, as DNA: TGTGCCACCGTCCCGGGACAGGGGTCGAGGGAAAAACTGTTTTTT.

This clone was observed once. The chain uses TRBV19 and TRBJ1-1, with 9 bases matching TRBD1. The CDR3 is 13 amino acids. Per germline, CDR1 LNHDA and CDR2 SQIVND (reference sequence). V lost 6 bases to trimming and J lost 7 bases; unmatched junction nucleotides: 6. This CDR3 is CASRQGAVNEAFF. The CDR3 nucleotides are TGTGCCAGTAGACAGGGGGCCGTGAATGAAGCTTTCTTT.

The genes are TRBV7-2 and TRBJ1-6; 7 bases are a match to TRBD1. CDR1 SGHTA and CDR2 FQGNSA come from the germline V gene. The CDR3 is 15 amino acids. The V gene end was trimmed by 5 bases and the J gene end by 5 bases; junction bases not matched to a gene: 6. The CDR3 DNA reads TGTGCCAGCAGCGCCCGACAGGGAAATAATTCACCCCTCCACTTT. Protein: CASSARQGNNSPLHF.

The chain has TRBV5-1 and TRBJ2-5; 11 nucleotides align to TRBD1. Germline CDR1 is SGHRS and CDR2 is YFSETQ. The trim removed 0 bases at V and 1 base at J, leaving 5 bases unmatched. The CDR3 length is 17 residues. CDR3 protein: CASSLGGTGGFQETQYF. In nucleotides, the CDR3 is TGCGCCAGCAGCTTGGGTGGGACAGGGGGTTTCCAAGAGACCCAGTACTTC.

The chain is built from TRBV19 and TRBJ1-6, with D maybe TRBD1 (6 bases). The germline V gene has CDR1 LNHDA and CDR2 SQIVND (reference sequence). V was cut by 6 bases and J by 9 bases, with 12 bases left in between. This CDR3 region has 13 residues. The CDR3 loop is CASRQGSPSPLHF. CDR3 bases: TGTGCCAGTAGGCAGGGGTCCCCTTCACCCCTCCACTTT.

J is TRBJ1-2 and V is TRBV27; the match to TRBD1 covers 7 bases. J gave up 3 bases and V 6 bases, and 19 bases lay outside the gene matches. CDR1 is MNHEY, CDR2 SMNVEV, per germline (reference sequence). The CDR3 contains 18 residues. CDR3 in amino acids: CASRHLTGSGHGYYGYTF. CDR3 nucleotides: TGTGCCAGCAGACATTTGACAGGGAGCGGGCATGGTTACTATGGCTACACCTTC.

V is TRBV6-1 and J is TRBJ1-1; D is unresolved. Trimming left V 3 bases short and J 1 base short, with 12 bases between. The CDR3 totals 15 residues. Germline lookup yields CDR1 MNHNS and CDR2 SASEGT. CDR3 coding DNA: TGTGCCAGCAGTGACACGGGCCGACGGAACACTGAAGCTTTCTTT. Protein sequence: CASSDTGRRNTEAFF.

This chain links TRBV19 with TRBJ1-5; D is undetermined. CDR3 size: 12 residues. Germline V CDR1 and CDR2: LNHDA, SQIVND (reference sequence). Trimming shortened V by 6 bases and J by 2 bases, and 5 bases separated the two germline ends. CDR3 amino acids: CASSLGNQPQHF. The DNA for the CDR3 is TGTGCCAGTAGCCTGGGCAATCAGCCCCAGCATTTT.

This sequence joins TRBV7-8 and TRBJ1-1; TRBD1 aligns across 7 bases. With 4 bases clipped from V and 6 bases from J, the junction kept 8 bases outside the gene matches. The length of the CDR3 is 14 residues. Germline V gene data show CDR1 as SGHVS and CDR2 as FQNEAQ. The CDR3: CASSSIQGEAEAFF. The CDR3 region has the DNA TGTGCCAGCAGCTCGATTCAGGGGGAAGCTGAAGCTTTCTTT.

The genes are TRBV2 and TRBJ1-6; 8 bases map to TRBD1. V lost 7 bases and J lost 9; bases outside the gene matches: 8. The CDR3 sequence is 14 residues long. Germline loops: CDR1 SNHLY, CDR2 FYNNEI. The CDR3 DNA follows: TGTGCCAGCAATACACAGGGGGAAGGTTCACCCCTCCACTTT. It encodes CASNTQGEGSPLHF.

The chain employs TRBV3-1 (or the pseudogene TRBV3-2) and TRBJ2-1; tentatively, D is TRBD2 (5 bases). Germline loops: CDR1 LGHDT, CDR2 YNNKEL (reference sequence). V was shortened by 4 bases and J by 0 bases, with 7 bases between the two germline ends. The CDR3 is 14 residues long. This CDR3 reads CASSPGSSYNEQFF. For the CDR3, the DNA is TGTGCCAGCAGCCCGGGGAGCTCCTACAATGAGCAGTTCTTC.

The chain links TRBV5-4 to TRBJ1-1, with 11 bases identical to TRBD1. The junction had 10 bases not matched to a gene; V was cut back by 5 bases and J by 4 bases. Germline V lookup: CDR1 SGHNT, CDR2 YYREEE (reference sequence). The CDR3 is 16 amino acids. As DNA, the CDR3 is TGTGCCAGCAGTCGGACAGGGGGCAAAGGGGTCACTGAAGCTTTCTTT. Translation gives CASSRTGGKGVTEAFF.

A word on this clone: The junction differs from germline at one of its ends, possibly a read error. The V call is TRBV4-1, the J call TRBJ1-2; 9 bases align to TRBD1. The CDR3 totals 16 residues. From germline, CDR1 is MGHRA and CDR2 YSYEKL. CDR3: CARSRLGQGGLGGYTF. The CDR3 coding sequence is TGCGCCCGCAGCCGGCTGGGACAGGGTGGTCTTGGTGGCTACACCTTC.

The genes are TRBV27 and TRBJ2-2, with a possible D match to TRBD2 (6 bases). This CDR3 contains 13 residues. Germline V gives CDR1 MNHEY, CDR2 SMNVEV (reference sequence). Trimming removed 2 bases from V and 6 bases from J, with 7 bases in between. DNA of the CDR3: TGTGCCAGCAGTTTAGGAGGGCCCGGGGAGCTGTTTTTT. Protein product: CASSLGGPGELFF.